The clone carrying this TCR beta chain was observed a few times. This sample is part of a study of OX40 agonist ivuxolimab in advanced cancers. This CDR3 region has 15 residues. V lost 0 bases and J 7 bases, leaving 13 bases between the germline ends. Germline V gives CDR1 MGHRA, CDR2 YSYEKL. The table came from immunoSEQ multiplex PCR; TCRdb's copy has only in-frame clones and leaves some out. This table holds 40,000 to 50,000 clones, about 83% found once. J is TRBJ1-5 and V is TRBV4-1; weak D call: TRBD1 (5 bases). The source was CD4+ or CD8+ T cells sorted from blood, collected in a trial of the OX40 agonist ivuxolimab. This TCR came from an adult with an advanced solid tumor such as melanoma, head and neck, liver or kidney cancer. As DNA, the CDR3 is TGCGCCAGCAGCCAAGAGGGGCAGCAAGGGCAGCCCCAGCATTTT. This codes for CASSQEGQQGQPQHF.